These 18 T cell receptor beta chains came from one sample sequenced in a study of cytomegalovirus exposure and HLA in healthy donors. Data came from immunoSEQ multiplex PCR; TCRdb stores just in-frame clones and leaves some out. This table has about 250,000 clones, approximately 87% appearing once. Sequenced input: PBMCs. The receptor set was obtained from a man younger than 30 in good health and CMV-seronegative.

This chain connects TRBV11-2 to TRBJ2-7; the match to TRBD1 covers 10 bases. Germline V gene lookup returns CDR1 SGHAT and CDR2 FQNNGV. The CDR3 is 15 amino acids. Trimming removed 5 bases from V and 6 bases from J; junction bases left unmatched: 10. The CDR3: CASSPRDRGQSEQYF. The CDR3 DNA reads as TGTGCCAGCAGCCCGCGGGACAGGGGACAGTCCGAGCAGTACTTC.

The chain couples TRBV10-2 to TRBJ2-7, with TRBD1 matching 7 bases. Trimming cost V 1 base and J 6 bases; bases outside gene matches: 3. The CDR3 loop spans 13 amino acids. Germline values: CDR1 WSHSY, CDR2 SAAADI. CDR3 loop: CASSELTGFEQYF. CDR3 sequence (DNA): TGCGCCAGCAGTGAGTTGACAGGGTTCGAGCAGTACTTC.

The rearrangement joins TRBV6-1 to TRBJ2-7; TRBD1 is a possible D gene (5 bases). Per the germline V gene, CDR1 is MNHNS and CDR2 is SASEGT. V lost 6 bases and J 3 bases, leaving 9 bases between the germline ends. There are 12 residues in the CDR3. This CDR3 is CASRGPLYEQYF. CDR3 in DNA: TGTGCCAGCAGGGGGCCCCTCTACGAGCAGTACTTC.

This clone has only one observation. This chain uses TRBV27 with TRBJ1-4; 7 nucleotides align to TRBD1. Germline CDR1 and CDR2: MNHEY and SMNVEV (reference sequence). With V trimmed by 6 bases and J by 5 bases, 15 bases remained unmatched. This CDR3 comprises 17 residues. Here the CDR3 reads CASSTSRDSGGNEKLFF. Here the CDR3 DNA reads TGTGCCAGCAGCACGTCCCGGGACAGTGGAGGGAATGAAAAACTGTTTTTT.

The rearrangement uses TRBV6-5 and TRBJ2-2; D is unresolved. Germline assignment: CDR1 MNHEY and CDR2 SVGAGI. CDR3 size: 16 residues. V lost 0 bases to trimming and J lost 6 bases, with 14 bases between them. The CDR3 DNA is TGTGCCAGCAGTTACTCTCGAGCTACTGCGGCCGGGGAGCTGTTTTTT. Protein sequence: CASSYSRATAAGELFF.

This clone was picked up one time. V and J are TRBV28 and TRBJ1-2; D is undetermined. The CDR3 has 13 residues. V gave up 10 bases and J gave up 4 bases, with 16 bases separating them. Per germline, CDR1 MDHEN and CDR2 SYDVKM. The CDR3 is CATTPSGSYGYTF. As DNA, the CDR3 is TGTGCCACCACCCCCAGCGGGAGCTATGGCTACACCTTC.

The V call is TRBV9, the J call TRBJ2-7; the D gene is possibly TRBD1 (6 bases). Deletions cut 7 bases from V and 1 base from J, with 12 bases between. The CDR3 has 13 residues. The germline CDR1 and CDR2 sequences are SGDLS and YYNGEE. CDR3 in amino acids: CASGPGQSYEQYF. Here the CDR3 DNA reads TGTGCCAGCGGTCCGGGACAATCCTACGAGCAGTACTTC.

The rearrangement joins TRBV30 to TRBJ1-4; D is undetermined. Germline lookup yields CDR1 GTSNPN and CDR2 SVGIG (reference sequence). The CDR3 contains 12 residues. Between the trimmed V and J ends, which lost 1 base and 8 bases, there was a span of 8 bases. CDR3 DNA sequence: TGTGCCTGGAGTGGCGGATGGGAAAAACTGTTTTTT. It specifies CAWSGGWEKLFF.

The DNA for the CDR3 is TGTGCCAGCAGTGACAGCCTAGCGGGGGGGCGGGAGCAGTACTTC. Amino acid sequence: CASSDSLAGGREQYF. The chain combines TRBV6-6 with TRBJ2-7, with TRBD2 matching 12 bases. CDR1 is MNHNY, CDR2 SVGAGI, per germline (reference sequence). CDR3 size: 15 residues. The V gene end was trimmed by 5 bases and the J gene end by 7 bases; junction bases not matched to a gene: 9.

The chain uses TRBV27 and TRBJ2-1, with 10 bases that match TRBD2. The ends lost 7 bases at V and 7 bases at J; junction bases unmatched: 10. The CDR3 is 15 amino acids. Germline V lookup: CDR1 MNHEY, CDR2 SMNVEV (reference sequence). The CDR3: CASIFIAGGSNEQFF. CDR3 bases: TGTGCCAGCATTTTTATAGCGGGGGGTAGTAATGAGCAGTTCTTC.

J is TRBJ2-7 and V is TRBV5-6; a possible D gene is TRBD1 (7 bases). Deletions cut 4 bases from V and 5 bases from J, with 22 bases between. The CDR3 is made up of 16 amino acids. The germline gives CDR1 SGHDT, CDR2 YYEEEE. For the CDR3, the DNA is TGTGCCAGCAGCCCAGGGGGGCCTTCCAGAACCCACGAGCAGTACTTC. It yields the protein CASSPGGPSRTHEQYF. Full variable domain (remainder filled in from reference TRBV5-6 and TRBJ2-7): DAGVTQSPTHLIKTRGQQVTLRCSPKSGHDTVSWYQQALGQGPQFIFQYYEEEERQRGNFPDRFSGHQFPNYSSELNVNALLLGDSALYLCASSPGGPSRTHEQYFGPGTRLTVT.

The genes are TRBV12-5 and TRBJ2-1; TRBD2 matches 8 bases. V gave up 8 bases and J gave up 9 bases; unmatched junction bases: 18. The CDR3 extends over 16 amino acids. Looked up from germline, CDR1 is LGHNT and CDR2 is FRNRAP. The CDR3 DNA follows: TGTGCTAGTTCCGCAGTTTTGGGGCTAGCGGGTGGTGAGCAGTTCTTC. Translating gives CASSAVLGLAGGEQFF. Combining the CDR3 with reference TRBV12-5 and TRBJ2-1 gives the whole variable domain DARVTQTPRHKVTEMGQEVTMRCQPILGHNTVFWYRQTMMQGLELLAYFRNRAPLDDSGMPKDRFSAEMPDATLATLKIQPSEPRDSAVYFCASSAVLGLAGGEQFFGPGTRLTVL.

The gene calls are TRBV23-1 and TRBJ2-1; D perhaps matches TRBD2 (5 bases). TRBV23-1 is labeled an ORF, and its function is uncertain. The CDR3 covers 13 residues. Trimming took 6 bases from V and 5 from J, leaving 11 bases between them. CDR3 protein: CASRRAQDNEQFF. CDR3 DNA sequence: TGCGCCAGCAGGAGGGCCCAGGACAATGAGCAGTTCTTC.

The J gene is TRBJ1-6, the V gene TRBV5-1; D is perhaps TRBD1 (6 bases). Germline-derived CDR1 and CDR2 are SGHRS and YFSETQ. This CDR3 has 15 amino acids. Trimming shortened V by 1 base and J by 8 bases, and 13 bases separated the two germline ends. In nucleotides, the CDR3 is TGCGCCAGCAGCTTGAGCTTGCCAGGGGATTCACCCCTCCACTTT. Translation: CASSLSLPGDSPLHF.

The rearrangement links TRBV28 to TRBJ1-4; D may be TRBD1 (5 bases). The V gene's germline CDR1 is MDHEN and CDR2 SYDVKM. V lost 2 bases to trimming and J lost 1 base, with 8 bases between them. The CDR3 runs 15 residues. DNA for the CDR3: TGTGCCAGCAGTTTAAGGGGTTTAACTAATGAAAAACTGTTTTTT. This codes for CASSLRGLTNEKLFF.

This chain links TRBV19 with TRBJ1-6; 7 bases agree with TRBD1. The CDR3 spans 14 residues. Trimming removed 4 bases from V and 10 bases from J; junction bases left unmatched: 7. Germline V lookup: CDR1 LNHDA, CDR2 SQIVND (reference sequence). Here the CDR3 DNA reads TGTGCCAGTAGTACTCCTACAGGGGTCTCACCCCTCCACTTT. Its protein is CASSTPTGVSPLHF.

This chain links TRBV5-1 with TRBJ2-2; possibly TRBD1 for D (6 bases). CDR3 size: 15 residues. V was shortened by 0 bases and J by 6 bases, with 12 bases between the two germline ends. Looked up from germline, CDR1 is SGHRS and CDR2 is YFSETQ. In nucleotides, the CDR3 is TGCGCCAGCAGCTTGGACGGGACATTCGCCGGGGAGCTGTTTTTT. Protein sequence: CASSLDGTFAGELFF.

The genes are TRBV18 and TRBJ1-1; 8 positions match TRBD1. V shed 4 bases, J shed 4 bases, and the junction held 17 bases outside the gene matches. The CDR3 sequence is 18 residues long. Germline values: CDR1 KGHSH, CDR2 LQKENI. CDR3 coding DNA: TGTGCCAGCTCACGAGGACAGGGTATGACTCGTCGGTCCACTGAAGCTTTCTTT. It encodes CASSRGQGMTRRSTEAFF.